This T cell receptor beta chain stems from a study of vaccination and CD4 T cells after COVID-19. The Oncomine TCR Beta short-read assay was applied to DNA of cultured CD4+ T cells. TCRdb independently ran MiXCR on the PCR reads; one entry per CDR3 protein. The sample contains 20,000 or so distinct CDR3 sequences, 56% of which appear only once. As for this clonotype: Its cognate antigen is unknown.

Treatment defined: 10-day PBMC culture with coronavirus spike peptide pools or control peptides (ViraFEST assay). Sequencing was done on a sample of CD4+ T cells from blood, cultured in vitro. The receptor comes from a human donor who had recovered from COVID-19.

The CDR3 DNA reads TGCGCCAGCAGCCCAAGCGGGGGGAACACCGGGGAGCTGTTTTTT. Protein sequence: CASSPSGGNTGELFF. The rearrangement uses TRBV5-1 and TRBJ2-2; 8 nucleotides line up with TRBD2. The CDR3 spans 15 residues. The germline CDR1 and CDR2 sequences are SGHRS and YFSETQ. The trim removed 4 bases at V and 1 base at J, leaving 3 bases unmatched.